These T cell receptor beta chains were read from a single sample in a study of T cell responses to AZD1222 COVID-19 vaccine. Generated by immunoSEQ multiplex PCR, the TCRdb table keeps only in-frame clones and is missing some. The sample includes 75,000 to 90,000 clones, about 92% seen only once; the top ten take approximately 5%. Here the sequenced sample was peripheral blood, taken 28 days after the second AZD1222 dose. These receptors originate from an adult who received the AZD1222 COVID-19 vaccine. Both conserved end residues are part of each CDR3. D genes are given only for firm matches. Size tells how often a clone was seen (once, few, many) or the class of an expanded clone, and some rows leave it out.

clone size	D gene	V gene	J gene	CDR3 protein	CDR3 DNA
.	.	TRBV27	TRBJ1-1	CASSLWGQSNTEAFF	TGTGCCAGCAGTTTATGGGGCCAGAGTAACACTGAAGCTTTCTTT
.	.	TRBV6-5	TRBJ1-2	CASSYSTHRGGYTF	TGTGCCAGCAGTTACTCGACACATCGCGGTGGCTACACCTTC
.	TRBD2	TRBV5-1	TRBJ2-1	CASSPSGRGIGEQFF	TGCGCCAGCAGCCCCAGCGGGAGGGGGATCGGTGAGCAGTTCTTC
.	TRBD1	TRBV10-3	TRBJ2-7	CAISGDRGSNEQYF	TGTGCCATCAGTGGCGACAGGGGTAGCAACGAGCAGTACTTC
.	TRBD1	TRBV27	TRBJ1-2	CASSPSDREIGYTF	TGTGCCAGCAGTCCCTCGGACAGGGAGATTGGCTACACCTTC
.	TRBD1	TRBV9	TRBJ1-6	CASSVVGTGNSPLHF	TGTGCCAGCAGCGTAGTAGGGACAGGAAATTCACCCCTCCACTTT
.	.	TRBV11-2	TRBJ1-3	CASSAHLSSSGNTIYF	TGTGCCAGCAGCGCCCACCTCTCGAGCTCTGGAAACACCATATATTTT
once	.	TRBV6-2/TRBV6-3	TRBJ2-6	CASSYRGSGANVLTF	TGTGCCAGCAGTTATCGGGGCTCTGGGGCCAACGTCCTGACTTTC
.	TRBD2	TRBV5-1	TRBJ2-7	CASSLLSLAGEQYF	TGCGCCAGCAGCTTGCTTTCACTAGCGGGCGAGCAGTACTTC
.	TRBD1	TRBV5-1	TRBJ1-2	CASSPTLDRANGYTF	TGCGCCAGCAGCCCCACATTGGACAGGGCTAATGGCTACACCTTC
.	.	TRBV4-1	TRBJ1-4	CASSQAGVNEKLFF	TGCGCCAGCAGCCAAGCGGGGGTTAATGAAAAACTGTTTTTT
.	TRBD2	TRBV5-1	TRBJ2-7	CASSLVTSGSYEQYF	TGCGCCAGCAGCTTGGTTACTAGCGGGAGCTACGAGCAGTACTTC
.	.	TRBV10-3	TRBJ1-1	CAISAGIEAFF	TGTGCCATCAGTGCAGGGATTGAAGCTTTCTTT
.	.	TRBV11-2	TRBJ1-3	CASSLYKGLGGNTIYF	TGTGCCAGCAGCTTATATAAGGGCTTGGGAGGAAACACCATATATTTT
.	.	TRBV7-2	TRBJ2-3	CASSLGGGRDTQYF	TGTGCCAGCAGCTTGGGCGGAGGACGGGATACGCAGTATTTT
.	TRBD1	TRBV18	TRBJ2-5	CASLTGQGRIETQYF	TGTGCCAGCCTGACCGGACAGGGGAGAATAGAGACCCAGTACTTC
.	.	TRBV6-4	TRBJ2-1	CASSSLALNEQFF	TGTGCCAGCAGCTCGCTAGCGTTGAATGAGCAGTTCTTC
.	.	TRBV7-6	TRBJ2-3	CASSPGGGSTDTQYF	TGTGCCAGCAGCCCCGGGGGAGGCAGCACAGATACGCAGTATTTT
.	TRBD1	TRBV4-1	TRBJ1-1	CASSQGQGGGTEAFF	TGCGCCAGCAGCCAGGGCCAGGGGGGGGGCACTGAAGCTTTCTTT
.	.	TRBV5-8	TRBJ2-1	CASSLAPGDEQFF	TGTGCCAGCAGTCTGGCCCCCGGGGATGAGCAGTTCTTC
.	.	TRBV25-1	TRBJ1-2	CASSEPVRGAGYGYTF	TGTGCCAGCAGTGAACCTGTAAGGGGCGCAGGTTATGGCTACACCTTC
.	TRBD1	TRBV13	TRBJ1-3	CASSLRGPGNTIYF	TGTGCCAGCAGCTTAAGGGGGCCTGGAAACACCATATATTTT
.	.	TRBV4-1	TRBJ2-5	CASSQAPSQYF	TGCGCCAGCAGCCAAGCCCCCTCCCAGTACTTC
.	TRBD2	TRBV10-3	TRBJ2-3	CAGGTSGTDTQYF	TGTGCCGGCGGGACTAGCGGTACAGATACGCAGTATTTT
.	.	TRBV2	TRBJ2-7	CASNKGVSSYEQYF	TGTGCCAGCAACAAAGGGGTTAGCTCCTACGAGCAGTACTTC
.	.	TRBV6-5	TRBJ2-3	CASSYSQADTQYF	TGTGCCAGCAGTTACTCGCAGGCAGATACGCAGTATTTT
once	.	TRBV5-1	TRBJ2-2	CASSPLQGTGELFF	TGCGCCAGCAGCCCACTGCAGGGCACCGGGGAGCTGTTTTTT